These 18 T cell receptor beta chains were all obtained from the same sample, sequenced in a study of blood T cells in healthy people across ages. The authors ran a second PCR of about 6 to 11 cycles using a sample-barcoded 5' primer and a J-beta primer mix. TCRdb called the 5' RACE reads again in MiXCR, with one record for every CDR3 protein. The sample has 1.5 million to 1.9 million distinct CDR3 sequences; roughly 43% are singletons. The sequencing input was blood. Receptors were obtained from a young woman in good health.

The chain has TRBV4-3 and TRBJ2-3, with TRBD2 matching 9 bases. V was clipped by 0 bases and J by 4 bases; unmatched bases: 17. Germline CDR1 and CDR2: LGHNA and YSLEER. This CDR3 is built from 20 residues. CDR3 nucleotides: TGCGCCAGCAGCCAAGATTTTGGCGGGAGGGCCGGGGGTACCGCAGATACGCAGTATTTT. Protein product: CASSQDFGGRAGGTADTQYF.

This clonotype has more than one count but fewer than ten. The rearrangement joins TRBV27 to TRBJ1-2; 11 positions agree with TRBD1. The CDR3 covers 15 residues. Germline V gives CDR1 MNHEY, CDR2 SMNVEV (reference sequence). V gave up 6 bases and J gave up 2 bases; unmatched junction bases: 5. CDR3 DNA sequence: TGTGCCAGCAGGAGGACAGGGGGCGCCAACTATGGCTACACCTTC. Amino acid sequence: CASRRTGGANYGYTF.

The chain is built from TRBV27 and TRBJ1-2; D not resolved. Germline loops: CDR1 MNHEY, CDR2 SMNVEV (reference sequence). With 8 bases removed from V and 4 bases from J, the gap between germline ends came to 11 bases. The CDR3 runs to 12 residues. CDR3 DNA: TGTGCCAGCGCGACTAGAGGCTATGGCTACACCTTC. This gives the protein CASATRGYGYTF.

In this sample, this clonotype turned up a few times. The rearrangement uses TRBV6-6 and TRBJ2-7; TRBD1 matches 9 bases. The CDR3 loop spans 14 amino acids. V was pared by 8 bases and J by 1 base, with 6 bases of the junction left unmatched. Germline CDR1 is MNHNY and CDR2 is SVGAGI (reference sequence). CDR3 amino acids: CASGDRVQSYEQYF. The CDR3 DNA follows: TGTGCCAGCGGGGACAGGGTTCAATCCTACGAGCAGTACTTC.

The V call is TRBV2, the J call TRBJ2-1; D is undetermined. The germline gives CDR1 SNHLY, CDR2 FYNNEI. This CDR3 is built from 14 residues. Trimming took 6 bases from V and 2 from J, leaving 11 bases between them. CDR3 sequence: CASSATKPYNEQFF. In nucleotides, the CDR3 is TGTGCCAGCAGCGCTACAAAACCCTACAATGAGCAGTTCTTC. Full variable domain (missing parts from reference TRBV2 and TRBJ2-1): EPEVTQTPSHQVTQMGQEVILRCVPISNHLYFYWYRQILGQKVEFLVSFYNNEISEKSEIFDDQFSVERPDGSNFTLKIRSTKLEDSAMYFCASSATKPYNEQFFGPGTRLTVL.

This chain connects TRBV9 to TRBJ2-3, with D maybe TRBD2 (5 bases). Germline assignment: CDR1 SGDLS and CDR2 YYNGEE. The V gene lost 2 bases and the J gene lost 1 base, with 11 bases spanning the gap. The CDR3 length is 15 residues. As DNA, the CDR3 is TGTGCCAGCAGCGTGAGAAGCGGAGGCACAGATACGCAGTATTTT. This gives the protein CASSVRSGGTDTQYF.

There are a few counts of this clonotype. The J gene is TRBJ1-5, the V gene TRBV20-1; 7 nucleotides match TRBD1. This CDR3 is 15 amino acids long. CDR1 DFQATT and CDR2 SNEGSKA come from the germline V gene (reference sequence). V lost 0 bases to trimming and J lost 3 bases; unmatched junction nucleotides: 5. The CDR3 nucleotides read TGCAGTGCTAGAGACCGGACAGGCTTCAATCAGCCCCAGCATTTT. It yields the protein CSARDRTGFNQPQHF.

The chain links TRBV28 to TRBJ2-5; no reliable D call. This CDR3 is 8 amino acids long. Germline V CDR1 and CDR2: MDHEN, SYDVKM. The germline V and J ends were trimmed by 8 bases and 9 bases, with 4 bases remaining between them. The CDR3 nucleotides read TGTGCCAGCGGGTCCCAGTACTTC. This gives the protein CASGSQYF.

Only one count was recorded for this clonotype. The chain uses TRBV7-2 and TRBJ2-7; TRBD1 matches 9 bases. CDR1 is SGHTA, CDR2 FQGNSA, per germline. The CDR3 spans 15 residues. With 0 bases clipped from V and 5 bases from J, the junction kept 5 bases outside the gene matches. CDR3 sequence: CASSLAGDRVHEQYF. The CDR3 bases are TGTGCCAGCAGCTTAGCGGGGGACAGGGTCCACGAGCAGTACTTC.

The chain is built from TRBV5-1 and TRBJ2-5; a possible D gene is TRBD1 (6 bases). Germline assignment: CDR1 SGHRS and CDR2 YFSETQ. Trimming cost V 2 bases and J 1 base, with 15 bases left between them. There are 16 residues in the CDR3. The CDR3 nucleotides read TGCGCCAGCAGCTTTGGGGGCGGTAGCCTCCAAGAGACCCAGTACTTC. This gives the protein CASSFGGGSLQETQYF.

The chain is built from TRBV7-2 and TRBJ2-1; 10 positions agree with TRBD2. CDR3 length equals 16 residues. Trimming at V came to 5 bases and at J to 8 bases, leaving 12 bases not matched to a gene. Looked up from germline, CDR1 is SGHTA and CDR2 is FQGNSA. Written as DNA, the CDR3 is TGTGCCAGCAGCCACCAACGACTAGCGGGTACCGATGAGCAGTTCTTC. Translation gives CASSHQRLAGTDEQFF.

The chain links TRBV24-1 to TRBJ2-1; 10 bases map to TRBD2. The CDR3 consists of 15 residues. V shed 4 bases, J shed 15 bases, and the junction held 14 bases outside the gene matches. Per the germline V gene, CDR1 is KGHDR and CDR2 is SFDVKD. CDR3 sequence: CATSDPASGRPRWFF. DNA for the CDR3: TGTGCCACCAGTGACCCCGCTAGCGGGAGACCTCGATGGTTCTTC.

This clonotype was observed a handful of times. V is TRBV4-1 and J is TRBJ2-5; possible D gene TRBD1, 5 bases. V was shortened by 4 bases and J by 1 base, with 10 bases between the two germline ends. The CDR3 has 14 amino acids. Germline V gives CDR1 MGHRA, CDR2 YSYEKL. CDR3 amino acids: CASSPGHIQETQYF. DNA of the CDR3: TGCGCCAGCAGCCCCGGACATATCCAAGAGACCCAGTACTTC.

The table lists this clonotype with a few counts. The CDR3 DNA is TGTGCCAGCAGTACTCGGTATAGCAATCAGCCCCAGCATTTT. This translates into CASSTRYSNQPQHF. This rearrangement joins TRBV27 to TRBJ1-5; no definite D call. The CDR3 totals 14 residues. The germline V gene encodes CDR1 MNHEY and CDR2 SMNVEV (reference sequence). V lost 5 bases to trimming and J lost 0 bases, with 8 bases between them.

The sample holds a few counts of this clonotype. The chain combines TRBV20-1 with TRBJ2-5, with D possibly being TRBD1 (6 bases). Germline V lookup: CDR1 DFQATT, CDR2 SNEGSKA (reference sequence). Trimming cost V 5 bases and J 11 bases, with 15 bases left between them. This CDR3 has 11 residues. The CDR3 region is CSAPGEGEQYF. The CDR3 DNA reads TGCAGTGCTCCCGGCGAGGGGGAGCAGTACTTC.

This chain connects TRBV12-3 or TRBV12-4 to TRBJ2-7; D could derive from TRBD1 or TRBD2 (6 bases each). This CDR3 spans 14 amino acids. V dropped 8 bases and J dropped 3 bases, with 17 bases sitting between them. CDR3 loop: CASRRRDNNYEQYF. CDR3 coding DNA: TGTGCCAGCCGCCGGCGGGACAATAACTACGAGCAGTACTTC.

The chain combines TRBV5-1 with TRBJ2-3, with TRBD1 identical over 10 bases. The CDR3 covers 14 residues. Looked up from germline, CDR1 is SGHRS and CDR2 is YFSETQ. V lost 4 bases, J lost 9 bases, and 8 bases stayed unmatched. CDR3 nucleotides: TGCGCCAGCAGCAGGACAGGGGGTTCAGGCACGCAGTATTTT. This gives the protein CASSRTGGSGTQYF.

This sequence joins TRBV29-1 and TRBJ1-1; D is possibly TRBD1 (5 bases). Germline lookup yields CDR1 SQVTM and CDR2 ANQGSEA. V lost 5 bases, J lost 4 bases, and 8 bases lay in between. This CDR3 has 11 amino acids. CDR3 sequence (DNA): TGCAGCGTTTTAGGGACCACTGAAGCTTTCTTT. It encodes CSVLGTTEAFF.